Included here is one T cell receptor beta chain sequence, with context. Its antigen is as yet unknown. V dropped 6 bases and J dropped 0 bases, with 9 bases sitting between them. The CDR3 spans 15 residues. Germline V gene lookup returns CDR1 LGHDT and CDR2 YNNKEL (reference sequence). This sample's TCRbeta library carried unique molecular identifier barcodes. One entry per CDR3 protein results from TCRdb running MiXCR on the PCR reads. The data hold roughly 350,000 distinct CDR3 sequences, with 15% to 20% observed a single time. The sample comes from a study of T-cell reconstitution after alpha-beta-depleted transplantation in children. Whole-study results and caveats: Several hundred expanded graft clones reportedly gave rise to the alpha-beta T cells present about two months after transplant.

Sequences were derived from PBMCs, mostly from graft donor cells, sampled 360 days after TCRalphabeta/CD19-depleted stem cell transplant. This clonotype was obtained from a male patient between 2 and 10 years old who had a stem cell transplant for acute lymphoblastic leukemia, so the T cells may come from the graft donor. The gene calls are TRBV3-1 and TRBJ1-6; D is undetermined. CDR3 loop: CASRPRGSYNSPLHF. The CDR3 nucleotides are TGTGCCAGCAGACCTAGAGGCTCCTATAATTCACCCCTCCACTTT.